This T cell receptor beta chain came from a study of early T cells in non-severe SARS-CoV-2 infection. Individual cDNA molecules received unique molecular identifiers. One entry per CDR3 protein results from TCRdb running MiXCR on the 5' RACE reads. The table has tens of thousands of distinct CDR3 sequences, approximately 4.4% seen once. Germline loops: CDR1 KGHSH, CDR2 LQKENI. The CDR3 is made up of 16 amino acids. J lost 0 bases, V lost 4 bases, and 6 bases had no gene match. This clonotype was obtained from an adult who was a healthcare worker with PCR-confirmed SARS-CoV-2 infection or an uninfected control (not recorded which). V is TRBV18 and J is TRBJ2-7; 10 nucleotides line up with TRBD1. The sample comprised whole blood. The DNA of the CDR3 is TGTGCCAGCTCACAGGGACAGGGGTCGAGCTCCTACGAGCAGTACTTC. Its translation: CASSQGQGSSSYEQYF.